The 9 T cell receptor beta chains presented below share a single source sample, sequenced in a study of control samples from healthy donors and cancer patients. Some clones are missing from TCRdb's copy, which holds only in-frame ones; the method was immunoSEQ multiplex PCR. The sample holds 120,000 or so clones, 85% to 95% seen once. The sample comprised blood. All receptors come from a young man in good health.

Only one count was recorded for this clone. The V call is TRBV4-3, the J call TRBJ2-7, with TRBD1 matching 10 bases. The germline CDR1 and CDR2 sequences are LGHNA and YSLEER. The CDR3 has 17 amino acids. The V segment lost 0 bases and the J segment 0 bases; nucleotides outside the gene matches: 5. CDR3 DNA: TGCGCCAGCAGCCAAGATACCGGGACAGGGGACTCCTACGAGCAGTACTTC. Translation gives CASSQDTGTGDSYEQYF.

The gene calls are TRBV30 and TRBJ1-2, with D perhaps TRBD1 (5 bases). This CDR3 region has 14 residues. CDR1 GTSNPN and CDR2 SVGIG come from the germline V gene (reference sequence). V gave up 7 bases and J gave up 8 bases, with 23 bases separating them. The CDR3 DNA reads TGTGCCTACCGCCCCGAAGGGGAACGGGCCGGCTACACCTTC. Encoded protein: CAYRPEGERAGYTF.

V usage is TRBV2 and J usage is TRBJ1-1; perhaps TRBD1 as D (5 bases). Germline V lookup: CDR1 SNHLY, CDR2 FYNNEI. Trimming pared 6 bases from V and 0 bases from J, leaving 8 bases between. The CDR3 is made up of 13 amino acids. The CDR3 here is CASRRDLNTEAFF. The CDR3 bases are TGTGCCAGCAGGAGGGACCTGAACACTGAAGCTTTCTTT.

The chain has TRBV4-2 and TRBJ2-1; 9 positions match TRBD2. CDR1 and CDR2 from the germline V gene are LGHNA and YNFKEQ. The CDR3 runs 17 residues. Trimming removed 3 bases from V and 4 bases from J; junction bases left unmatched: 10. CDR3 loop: CASSHGTGTSTYNEQFF. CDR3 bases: TGTGCCAGCAGCCACGGGACCGGGACTAGCACGTACAATGAGCAGTTCTTC.

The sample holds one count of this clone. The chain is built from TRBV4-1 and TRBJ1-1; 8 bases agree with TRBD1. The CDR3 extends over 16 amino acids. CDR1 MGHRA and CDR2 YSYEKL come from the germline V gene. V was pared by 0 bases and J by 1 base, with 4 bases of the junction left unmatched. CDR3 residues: CASSQDKDRGNTEAFF. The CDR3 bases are TGCGCCAGCAGCCAAGATAAAGACAGGGGGAACACTGAAGCTTTCTTT.

The CDR3 DNA sequence: TGCGCCAGCAGCCAAGAGGGCGATACGCAGTATTTT. Translating it yields CASSQEGDTQYF. The V and J genes are TRBV4-1 and TRBJ2-3; D gene unclear. Germline V gives CDR1 MGHRA, CDR2 YSYEKL. This CDR3 region has 12 residues. Trimming removed 0 bases from V and 6 bases from J, with 4 bases in between.

CDR3 bases: TGTGCCAGCAGCTCTCCACAGGGTTCGCGCGGCTACACCTTC. Encoded protein: CASSSPQGSRGYTF. The chain couples TRBV7-9 to TRBJ1-2; D may be TRBD1 (6 bases). V gave up 4 bases and J gave up 8 bases, with 17 bases separating them. This CDR3 has 14 residues. The germline gives CDR1 SEHNR, CDR2 FQNEAQ (reference sequence).

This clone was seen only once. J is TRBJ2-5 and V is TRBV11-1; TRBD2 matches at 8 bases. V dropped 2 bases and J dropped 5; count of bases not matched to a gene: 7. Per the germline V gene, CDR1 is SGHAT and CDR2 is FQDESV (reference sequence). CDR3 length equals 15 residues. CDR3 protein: CASSLQAGDGETQYF. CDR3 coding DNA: TGTGCCAGCAGCTTACAAGCGGGGGACGGGGAGACCCAGTACTTC. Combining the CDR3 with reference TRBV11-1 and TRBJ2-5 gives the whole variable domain EAEVAQSPRYKITEKSQAVAFWCDPISGHATLYWYRQILGQGPELLVQFQDESVVDDSQLPKDRFSAERLKGVDSTLKIQPAELGDSAMYLCASSLQAGDGETQYFGPGTRLLVL.

The CDR3 DNA reads TGCAGCGTTGAAGAAGAAGGGGTATACAATGAGCAGTTCTTC. This sequence encodes CSVEEEGVYNEQFF. The rearrangement links TRBV29-1 to TRBJ2-1; the D gene is possibly TRBD1 (5 bases). V dropped 0 bases and J dropped 4 bases, with 10 bases sitting between them. Looked up from germline, CDR1 is SQVTM and CDR2 is ANQGSEA. This CDR3 has 14 residues.